The rows below give T cell receptor beta chains drawn from one sample of a study of blood T cell repertoires in COVID-19. The repertoire was sequenced with immunoSEQ multiplex PCR; TCRdb's copy has only in-frame clones and lacks some. The sample has about 64,000 clones, around 80% seen once; the top ten hold approximately 15%. Material: peripheral blood. The receptors here all came from a man aged 60 to 75 with COVID-19, enrolled during active disease. The CDR3 runs from the conserved cysteine through the conserved F or W.

>14|TRBJ1-5|TRBV19
CASSIAGGNQPQHF
>13|TRBJ2-5|TRBV5-6
CASLRDREETQYF
>13|TRBJ1-2|TRBV30
CAWSVIDQAGYTF
>14|TRBJ2-1|TRBV27
CASSTQQGIGEQFF
>12|TRBJ1-2|TRBV19
CASVQGHYGYTF
>19|TRBJ2-3|TRBV11-2
CASSPLATRASGWTDTQYF
>14|TRBJ2-2|TRBV12-5
CASGPERAYGELFF
>13|TRBJ2-2|TRBV7-2
CASSSEVTGELFF
>14|TRBJ1-4|TRBV29-1
CSVARGQVGEKLFF
>13|TRBJ2-7|TRBV6-5
CARIPGQDYEQYF
>13|TRBJ1-2|TRBV5-1
CASSFDSGYGYTF
>14|TRBJ2-1|TRBV6-5
CASYPGQGRFEQFF
>13|TRBJ1-1|TRBV12-3/TRBV12-4
CASRQGWTTEAFF
>15|TRBJ1-5|TRBV19
CASSIVGDSNQPQHF
>14|TRBJ2-5|TRBV5-1
CASSFSGAQGTQYF
>15|TRBJ2-3|TRBV28
CASSSTDVTGNTQYF
>15|TRBJ2-3|TRBV11-2
CASSTQRQFTDTQYF
>13|TRBJ1-6|TRBV10-3
CAISGQDNSPLHF
>13|TRBJ1-1|TRBV27
CASSSSAGTEAFF
>15|TRBJ1-5|TRBV4-1
CASSQGPFGGQPQHF
>13|TRBJ2-7|TRBV6-5
CASTPGQGREQYF
>14|TRBJ1-1|TRBV9
CASSSRDRFTEAFF
>15|TRBJ1-2|TRBV24-1
CATSDSGQGGYGYTF
>17|TRBJ2-5|TRBV21-1
CASLLKVAGGQGETQYF
>13|TRBJ1-1|TRBV7-2
CASSLVKRTEAFF
>15|TRBJ2-1|TRBV5-4
CASSLEASRGGEQFF
>15|TRBJ1-4|TRBV30
CAWSRQGSIGEKLFF
>15|TRBJ2-7|TRBV25-1
CASRKSEGQAYEQYF
>13|TRBJ2-5|TRBV11-2
CASSLPGGETQYF
>17|TRBJ1-1|TRBV7-6
CASSLSRGRGMNTEAFF
>16|TRBJ2-3|TRBV30
CAWSGLLAGGADTQYF
>11|TRBJ1-1|TRBV7-9
CASSSGVMAFF
>16|TRBJ2-1|TRBV27
CASSPIGGLSYNEQFF
>16|TRBJ1-6|TRBV4-1
CASRPGRGTYNSPLHF
>14|TRBJ1-3|TRBV7-9
CASSFQGGGNTIYF
>13|TRBJ1-3|TRBV28
CASTLGRRNTIYF
>16|TRBJ2-7|TRBV10-3
CAISNTGGTVSYEQYF
>14|TRBJ1-4|TRBV29-1
CSVQGASTNEKLFF
>11|TRBJ2-2|TRBV18
CASSPPGELFF
>16|TRBJ1-5|TRBV4-1
CASSRATGTGDQPQHF
>17|TRBJ2-5|TRBV30
CAWKASGGPNPRFAQYF
>13|TRBJ1-2|TRBV19
CASSPGINYGYTF
>16|TRBJ2-1|TRBV27
CASRSYSGAGVNEQFF
>13|TRBJ1-4|TRBV19
CASSGQGIEKLFF
>15|TRBJ2-2|TRBV15
CATSAATGEVWELFF
>14|TRBJ1-1|TRBV16
CASSLRRESTEAFF
>12|TRBJ2-7|TRBV30
CAWSSRAYEQYF
>14|TRBJ2-1|TRBV10-1
CASSVGGQENEQFF
>15|TRBJ2-5|TRBV7-2
CASSPQANRVETQYF
>18|TRBJ2-1|TRBV7-9
CASSLESGRARSYNEQFF
>13|TRBJ1-1|TRBV2
CASIIGRGDSAFF
>13|TRBJ1-1|TRBV19
CASSRRGGTEAFF